This T cell receptor beta chain derives from a study of CD8 T cells in Susac syndrome. CDR3 length: 18 residues. Germline CDR1 SGHTA, CDR2 FQGNSA. The J segment lost 0 bases and the V segment lost 5 bases, leaving 7 bases of the junction unmatched. An input of roughly 0.5 to 1 ug of RNA was subjected to reverse transcription using random hexamers. TCRdb analysed the immunoSEQ multiplex PCR reads with MiXCR anew, one entry per CDR3 protein. In the table there are some 120,000 distinct CDR3 sequences, about nine tenths of which are singletons. The sample consisted of CD4+ T cells from PBMCs. This TCR was recovered from a human donor in good health. The chain employs TRBV7-2 and TRBJ2-3; 14 bases fit TRBD2. CDR3 loop: CASSKAGTSGGSTDTQYF. The DNA of the CDR3 is TGTGCCAGCAGCAAGGCAGGGACTAGCGGGGGTAGCACAGATACGCAGTATTTT. The full variable domain, its missing parts supplied by reference TRBV7-2 and TRBJ2-3, is GAGVSQSPSNKVTEKGKDVELRCDPISGHTALYWYRQSLGQGLEFLIYFQGNSAPDKSGLPSDRFSAERTGGSVSTLTIQRTQQEDSAVYLCASSKAGTSGGSTDTQYFGPGTRLTVL.